This TCR beta chain was obtained from a study of shared clonotypes between healthy human individuals. Investigators spread the genomic DNA of each subset evenly over several immunoSEQ plates. Measured with immunoSEQ multiplex PCR; TCRdb has only the in-frame clones, and not every one. Among fewer than 600,000 clones listed, about four fifths were seen once. The V and J ends lost 5 bases and 3 bases, in that order; junction bases with no gene match: 4. CDR3 length: 13 amino acids. The germline CDR1 and CDR2 sequences are MNHEY and SVGAGI. The source material was PBMCs. V gene TRBV6-5 combines with J gene TRBJ2-7, with 7 nucleotides matching TRBD2. The clonotype was recovered from a woman aged 40 to 50 in good health. Some clones in this sample may be carry-over from other donors' samples. CDR3 bases: TGTGCCAGCAGTGGGACTACCGACTACGAGCAGTACTTC. Protein sequence: CASSGTTDYEQYF.